Detailed here is one T cell receptor (beta chain). Its target is unknown. The CDR3 extends over 15 amino acids. Trimming cost V 8 bases and J 5 bases; bases outside gene matches: 9. Looked up from germline, CDR1 is MNHEY and CDR2 is SVGAGI. Samples with a second dose at about 4 or about 12 weeks were pooled together. This sample stems from a study of T cell responses to AZD1222 COVID-19 vaccine. The table came from immunoSEQ multiplex PCR; TCRdb's copy has only in-frame clones and leaves some out. The sample has 100,000 to 130,000 clones; 85% to 95% are singletons. Regarding the study as a whole: Clonal diversity was possibly underestimated, and white British individuals and females predominated among donors.

The source of this sequence is an adult who received the AZD1222 COVID-19 vaccine. The sample was peripheral blood, taken 28 days after the second AZD1222 dose. The chain links TRBV6-5 to TRBJ1-6; 7 bases match TRBD1. The CDR3 loop reads CASRQGRSDNSPLHF. The CDR3, as DNA: TGTGCCAGCCGACAGGGAAGGTCGGATAATTCACCCCTCCACTTT.